These T cell receptor beta chains were read from a single sample in a study of patients and donors after allogeneic stem cell transplantation. TCRdb ran MiXCR on the RT-PCR reads and lists one entry per CDR3 protein. The table records approximately 200,000 distinct CDR3 sequences, roughly two fifths of them present only once. Material: blood, either unsorted or a sorted T cell fraction (not recorded which). The receptors were sampled from a human donor who was either an allogeneic HSCT recipient or a stem cell or donor lymphocyte infusion donor (not recorded which). It is not recorded whose cells these are; they may come from a transplant donor. The CDR3 runs from the conserved cysteine through the conserved F or W. D genes are given only for firm matches. For some rows the clone size is stated as once, few or many, or as a class when expanded; others skip it.

>TRBJ2-1|NA|TRBV10-3|TRBD2
CAINRRLAGGGNEQFF
TGTGCCATCAACCGGCGGCTAGCGGGAGGGGGGAATGAGCAGTTCTTC
>TRBJ2-2|NA|TRBV6-2/TRBV6-3|NA
CASSYGIGSGELFF
TGTGCCAGCAGTTACGGGATAGGTTCCGGGGAGCTGTTTTTT
>TRBJ2-6|once|TRBV13|NA
CASSLVGLSGANVLTF
TGTGCCAGCAGCTTAGTGGGCTTATCTGGGGCCAACGTCCTGACTTTC
>TRBJ2-1|NA|TRBV7-2|NA
CASSFRLDYNEQFF
TGTGCCAGCAGCTTTCGTCTAGACTACAATGAGCAGTTCTTC
>TRBJ2-1|NA|TRBV29-1|NA
CSVADTYNEQFF
TGCAGCGTTGCTGACACCTACAATGAGCAGTTCTTC
>TRBJ1-1|NA|TRBV9|NA
CASSRGGRTEAFF
TGTGCCAGCAGCCGAGGGGGGCGAACTGAAGCTTTCTTT
>TRBJ1-2|NA|TRBV20-1|NA
CSATSQYYGYTF
TGCAGTGCTACGTCCCAGTACTATGGCTACACCTTC
>TRBJ1-2|NA|TRBV27|TRBD1
CASRRTGQFFNYGYTF
TGTGCCAGCAGGCGGACAGGCCAGTTTTTTAACTATGGCTACACCTTC
>TRBJ1-1|few|TRBV2|NA
CASSEVSTGKGEAFF
TGTGCCAGCAGTGAAGTATCGACAGGCAAGGGCGAAGCTTTCTTT
>TRBJ2-3|NA|TRBV9|NA
CASSVSGFTDTQYF
TGTGCCAGCAGCGTATCAGGGTTTACAGATACGCAGTATTTT
>TRBJ2-3|once|TRBV12-3/TRBV12-4|TRBD2
CASSLNGRAENLDSTDTQYF
TGTGCCAGCAGTTTAAACGGGAGGGCCGAGAATTTAGACTCCACAGATACGCAGTATTTT
>TRBJ2-1|NA|TRBV12-3/TRBV12-4|TRBD1
CASSLGQSNYNEQFF
TGTGCCAGCAGTTTGGGACAGTCAAATTACAATGAGCAGTTCTTC
>TRBJ2-1|few|TRBV12-3/TRBV12-4|TRBD2
CASSLEFGTSGGSREQFF
TGTGCCAGCAGTTTAGAGTTTGGGACTAGCGGCGGCTCCCGGGAGCAGTTCTTC
>TRBJ1-2|NA|TRBV4-3|NA
CASSQDDWGLGYGYTF
TGCGCCAGCAGCCAAGATGATTGGGGCCTGGGGTATGGCTACACCTTC
>TRBJ2-7|NA|TRBV4-3|NA
CASSQDRIGSEQYF
TGCGCCAGCAGCCAGGACAGAATTGGGTCCGAGCAGTACTTC
>TRBJ2-7|NA|TRBV18|NA
CASSRWGLPGLTHEQYF
TGTGCCAGCTCACGGTGGGGGCTACCAGGGCTCACCCACGAGCAGTACTTC
>TRBJ2-2|NA|TRBV7-2|NA
CASSLVADTNTGELFF
TGTGCCAGCAGCTTAGTAGCGGACACAAACACCGGGGAGCTGTTTTTT
>TRBJ2-7|NA|TRBV10-3|TRBD2
CAISDSGRALETYEQYF
TGTGCCATCAGTGACAGCGGGAGGGCCCTAGAAACCTACGAGCAGTACTTC
>TRBJ1-5|NA|TRBV3-1|TRBD1
CASSRQGDQPQHF
TGTGCCAGCAGTCGACAGGGGGATCAGCCCCAGCATTTT
>TRBJ2-1|NA|TRBV20-1|TRBD2
CSARVRGTSGSYEQFF
TGCAGTGCTAGAGTAAGGGGGACTAGCGGGAGTTATGAGCAGTTCTTC
>TRBJ2-3|NA|TRBV5-6|NA
CASSPWRGEAPTDTQYF
TGTGCCAGCAGCCCCTGGCGCGGGGAGGCTCCCACAGATACGCAGTATTTT
>TRBJ1-1|NA|TRBV4-2|NA
CASSLVLWTEAFF
TGTGCCAGCAGCCTCGTCCTGTGGACTGAAGCTTTCTTT
>TRBJ1-1|NA|TRBV25-1|TRBD1
CASSDRMAGGVTEAFF
TGTGCCAGCAGTGATCGAATGGCAGGGGGTGTCACTGAAGCTTTCTTT
>TRBJ2-1|few|TRBV27|NA
CASSLSTGEYNEQFF
TGTGCCAGCAGTTTATCTACAGGCGAGTACAATGAGCAGTTCTTC
>TRBJ1-2|NA|TRBV7-2|NA
CASSSRTGRGERYTF
TGTGCCAGCAGCTCGAGAACAGGGCGGGGTGAACGCTACACCTTC
>TRBJ2-3|NA|TRBV25-1|NA
CASREAASTDTQYF
TGTGCCAGCAGAGAGGCAGCTAGCACAGATACGCAGTATTTT
>TRBJ1-2|few|TRBV7-9|TRBD1
CASSLTGESYGYTF
TGTGCCAGCAGCTTGACAGGGGAAAGCTATGGCTACACCTTC
>TRBJ1-2|NA|TRBV4-1|NA
CASSQAGFSEGYTF
TGCGCCAGCAGCCAAGCAGGATTTTCTGAGGGCTACACCTTC
>TRBJ1-1|few|TRBV12-3/TRBV12-4|TRBD1
CASGAGQPNTEAFF
TGTGCCAGCGGGGCGGGACAGCCGAACACTGAAGCTTTCTTT
>TRBJ1-3|NA|TRBV6-1|NA
CASSEELVTGNTIYF
TGTGCCAGCAGTGAAGAGTTGGTAACTGGAAACACCATATATTTT
>TRBJ2-3|NA|TRBV12-3/TRBV12-4|TRBD2
CASSRDYGNWDTQYF
TGTGCCAGCAGTAGGGACTATGGGAACTGGGATACGCAGTATTTT
>TRBJ2-7|few|TRBV28|TRBD1
CASSLLDRGREQYF
TGTGCCAGCAGTTTATTGGACAGGGGGCGCGAGCAGTACTTC
>TRBJ2-1|NA|TRBV5-5|NA
CASSWGSTASYNEQFF
TGTGCCAGCAGCTGGGGGTCAACTGCGTCCTACAATGAGCAGTTCTTC
>TRBJ2-1|few|TRBV9|NA
CASSAHRDEQFF
TGTGCCAGCAGCGCCCACAGGGATGAGCAGTTCTTC
>TRBJ2-1|few|TRBV6-1|TRBD2
CASSEAVLAVYNEQFF
TGTGCCAGCAGTGAAGCGGTCCTAGCGGTTTACAATGAGCAGTTCTTC
>TRBJ1-6|few|TRBV12-3/TRBV12-4|NA
CASTSEGVNSPLHF
TGTGCCAGCACCTCCGAGGGGGTTAATTCACCCCTCCACTTT
>TRBJ1-2|NA|TRBV30|NA
CAWIEGNYGYTF
TGTGCCTGGATTGAGGGGAACTATGGCTACACCTTC
>TRBJ1-2|NA|TRBV12-3/TRBV12-4|NA
CASSNWTANYGYTF
TGTGCCAGCAGCAACTGGACAGCCAACTATGGCTACACCTTC
>TRBJ2-1|few|TRBV18|NA
CASSLTGREQFF
TGTGCCAGCTCACTGACAGGGAGGGAGCAGTTCTTC
>TRBJ1-1|few|TRBV9|NA
CASSETGGNTEAFF
TGTGCCAGCAGCGAGACAGGAGGGAACACTGAAGCTTTCTTT
>TRBJ1-5|few|TRBV30|NA
CAWSEGRGNQPQHF
TGTGCCTGGAGTGAGGGCAGGGGCAATCAGCCCCAGCATTTT
>TRBJ2-2|NA|TRBV5-1|TRBD1
CASSLAADYRGHGELFF
TGCGCCAGCAGCTTGGCCGCCGATTACAGGGGGCACGGGGAGCTGTTTTTT
>TRBJ1-2|few|TRBV3-1|TRBD1
CASSQGPTGGWYGYTF
TGTGCCAGCAGCCAAGGCCCCACAGGGGGCTGGTACGGCTACACCTTC
>TRBJ2-5|NA|TRBV9|NA
CASSVGPLQETQYF
TGTGCCAGCAGCGTAGGGCCATTACAAGAGACCCAGTACTTC
>TRBJ1-1|once|TRBV29-1|NA
CSVASGPGLSTEAFF
TGCAGCGTCGCCTCGGGGCCGGGCTTGAGCACTGAAGCTTTCTTT
>TRBJ1-3|NA|TRBV29-1|NA
CSVLGAGNTIYF
TGCAGCGTTCTAGGGGCTGGAAACACCATATATTTT
>TRBJ1-1|NA|TRBV6-1|NA
CASSEAPWAGLNTEAFF
TGTGCCAGCAGTGAAGCCCCATGGGCGGGTTTGAACACTGAAGCTTTCTTT
>TRBJ1-2|many|TRBV24-1|TRBD1
CATSTPTGDYYGYTF
TGTGCCACCAGTACCCCGACAGGGGATTACTATGGCTACACCTTC
>TRBJ2-1|NA|TRBV5-6|NA
CASSLSSGSHNEQFF
TGTGCCAGCAGCTTGTCCAGCGGGTCCCACAATGAGCAGTTCTTC